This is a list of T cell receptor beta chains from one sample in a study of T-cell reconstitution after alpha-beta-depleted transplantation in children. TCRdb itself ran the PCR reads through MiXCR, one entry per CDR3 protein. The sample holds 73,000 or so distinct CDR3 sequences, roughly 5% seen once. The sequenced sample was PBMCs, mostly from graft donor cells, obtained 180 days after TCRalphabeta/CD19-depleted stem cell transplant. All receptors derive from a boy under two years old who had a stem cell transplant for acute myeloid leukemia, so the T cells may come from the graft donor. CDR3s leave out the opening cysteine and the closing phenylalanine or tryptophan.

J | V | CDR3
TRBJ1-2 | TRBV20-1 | SATTDSYGYT
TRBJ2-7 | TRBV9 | ASSASPTGTYEQY
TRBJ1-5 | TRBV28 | ASSQPRTGKQPQH
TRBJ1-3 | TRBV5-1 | ASSFSGTGNTIY
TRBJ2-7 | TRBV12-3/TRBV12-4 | ASSPSRDFYEQY
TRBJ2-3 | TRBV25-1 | ASSSSRVTGMGDTQY
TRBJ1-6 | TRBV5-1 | ASSSGQGLNSPLH
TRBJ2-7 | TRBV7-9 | ASSQGLAGGSHYEQY
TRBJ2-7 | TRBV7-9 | ASSLERFSWSPTGSHEQY
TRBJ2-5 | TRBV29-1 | SVEGLAGPKY
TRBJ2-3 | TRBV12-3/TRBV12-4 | ASINREAGVSTDTQY
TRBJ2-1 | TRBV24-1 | ATGDYYNEQF
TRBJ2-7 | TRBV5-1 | ASSAGQGSEQY
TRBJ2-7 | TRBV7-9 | ASSPPFGTGYYEQY
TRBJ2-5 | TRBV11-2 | ASSSLMETQY
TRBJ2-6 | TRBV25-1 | ASSEFGTASSGANVLT
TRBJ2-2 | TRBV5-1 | ASSKGPNTGELF
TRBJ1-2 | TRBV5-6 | ASSFGATGVDYGYT
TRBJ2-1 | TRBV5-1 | ASSLWGQPNEQF
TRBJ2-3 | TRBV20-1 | SAPAKPGLLSTDTQY
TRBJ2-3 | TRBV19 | ASRLSGGGTDTQY
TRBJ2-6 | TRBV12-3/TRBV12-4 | ASSVIPGPRRSGANVLT
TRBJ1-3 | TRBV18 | ASSPGPYGNTIY
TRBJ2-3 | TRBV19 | ASSDPGLAGSTDTQY
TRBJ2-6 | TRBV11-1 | ASRRDRVGFSGANVLT